The 16 T cell receptor beta chains listed next were all sequenced from one sample in a study of PD-1 blockade in classical Hodgkin lymphoma. Each patient experienced a relapse that followed autologous stem cell transplantation, and brentuximab vedotin exposure varied. Clones were read by immunoSEQ multiplex PCR, and TCRdb kept only the in-frame ones, dropping some. The sample has roughly 150,000 clones, approximately 80% seen once; the top ten hold about 9%. Sequenced material: peripheral blood mononuclear cells (PBMCs), taken before the second cycle of nivolumab. Receptor source: a human donor with classical Hodgkin lymphoma.

The chain carries TRBV7-2 and TRBJ2-3; unclear D gene. CDR3 length equals 12 residues. Between the trimmed V and J ends, which lost 6 bases and 6 bases, there was a span of 10 bases. The germline gives CDR1 SGHTA, CDR2 FQGNSA. The CDR3 sequence is CASSLPTDTQYF. CDR3 nucleotide sequence: TGTGCCAGCAGTCTCCCCACTGATACGCAGTATTTT.

V gene TRBV9 combines with J gene TRBJ2-7; D gene uncertain. The CDR3 sequence is 17 residues long. Germline CDR1 is SGDLS and CDR2 is YYNGEE. V gave up 0 bases and J gave up 2 bases, with 18 bases separating them. CDR3 sequence (DNA): TGTGCCAGCAGCGTAGGATTGGCGGAAGGGTCCCCCTACGAGCAGTACTTC. It translates to CASSVGLAEGSPYEQYF. The complete variable domain, with remaining parts taken from reference TRBV9 and TRBJ2-7, reads DSGVTQTPKHLITATGQRVTLRCSPRSGDLSVYWYQQSLDQGLQFLIQYYNGEERAKGNILERFSAQQFPDLHSELNLSSLELGDSALYFCASSVGLAEGSPYEQYFGPGTRLTVT.

The chain has TRBV4-3 and TRBJ2-3, with 9 bases identical to TRBD2. Germline CDR1 is LGHNA and CDR2 is YSLEER. V shed 1 base, J shed 8 bases, and the junction held 13 bases outside the gene matches. The CDR3 has 17 residues. The CDR3 DNA reads TGCGCCAGCAGCCAAGCGGTGAGACTAGCGGACCCTGGTACGCAGTATTTT. Translating gives CASSQAVRLADPGTQYF.

V gene TRBV13 combines with J gene TRBJ2-2; D remains unclear. Germline CDR1 is PRHDT and CDR2 is FYEKMQ (reference sequence). Trimming stripped 2 bases from V and 7 bases from J, with 8 bases between. The CDR3 extends over 13 amino acids. CDR3 DNA: TGTGCCAGCAGCTTAACCGTGGACGGGGAGCTGTTTTTT. Translation gives CASSLTVDGELFF.

This sequence joins TRBV10-3 and TRBJ2-5, with unresolved D. The V and J ends lost 4 bases and 4 bases respectively, with 7 bases between them. In germline, CDR1 is ENHRY, CDR2 SYGVKD. The CDR3 spans 12 residues. The CDR3 spells CAISGSRETQYF. The CDR3 bases are TGTGCCATCAGTGGGAGTAGAGAGACCCAGTACTTC.

This chain joins TRBV27 and TRBJ2-5, with D perhaps matching TRBD1 or TRBD2 (5 bases each). The CDR3 length is 14 residues. Germline CDR1 reads MNHEY; CDR2 reads SMNVEV (reference sequence). The V end was cut by 3 bases, the J end by 7 bases, with 15 bases between. In DNA, the CDR3 is TGTGCCAGCAGTTTGAACAGGTTTGCGGGGACCCAGTACTTC. It yields the protein CASSLNRFAGTQYF.

This rearrangement joins TRBV10-3 to TRBJ1-3; D not certain. Trimming removed 2 bases at V and 0 bases at J, with 5 bases between. The germline gives CDR1 ENHRY, CDR2 SYGVKD. The CDR3 contains 14 residues. The CDR3 reads CAISEGPSGNTIYF. CDR3 coding DNA: TGTGCCATCAGTGAGGGACCCTCTGGAAACACCATATATTTT.

This chain links TRBV6-5 with TRBJ2-7, with 9 bases identical to TRBD2. The germline gives CDR1 MNHEY, CDR2 SVGAGI. V lost 5 bases to trimming and J lost 7 bases; unmatched junction nucleotides: 9. The CDR3 runs to 14 residues. CDR3 sequence (DNA): TGTGCCAGCAGTCCTTTTAGCGGGAGTGGAGAGCAGTACTTC. Translation gives CASSPFSGSGEQYF.

This clone came up a few times. Here the CDR3 reads CASSIREGRGNEQFF. CDR3 nucleotides: TGTGCCAGTAGTATCAGGGAGGGCCGGGGGAATGAGCAGTTCTTC. The chain uses TRBV19 and TRBJ2-1, with 7 bases aligning to TRBD2. CDR1 is LNHDA and CDR2 is SQIVND in the germline V gene (reference sequence). The CDR3 spans 15 residues. V was pared by 3 bases and J by 7 bases, with 9 bases of the junction left unmatched.

This clone occurred once. The chain carries TRBV6-5 and TRBJ2-7; no clear D. This CDR3 comprises 13 residues. Germline V gene sequence: CDR1 MNHEY, CDR2 SVGAGI. V dropped 6 bases and J dropped 0 bases, with 9 bases sitting between them. The CDR3 spells CASRGIYSYEQYF. The CDR3 nucleotides read TGTGCCAGCAGGGGCATTTACTCCTACGAGCAGTACTTC.

The chain couples TRBV5-1 to TRBJ2-3, with D hard to call. This CDR3 is 17 amino acids long. Trimming took off 3 bases at V and 2 bases at J, with 19 bases between the two ends. Germline V gene sequence: CDR1 SGHRS, CDR2 YFSETQ. The CDR3 DNA sequence: TGCGCCAGCAGCTCCCTACCAGGCGGAGCGACCACAGATACGCAGTATTTT. Residues: CASSSLPGGATTDTQYF.

V usage is TRBV9 and J usage is TRBJ1-1; no firm D call. CDR1 is SGDLS and CDR2 is YYNGEE in the germline V gene. Trimming left V 2 bases short and J 11 bases short, with 16 bases between. CDR3 length: 13 amino acids. CDR3 loop: CASSVRDGVRAFF. CDR3 in DNA: TGTGCCAGCAGCGTCCGGGATGGGGTGAGGGCTTTCTTT.

CDR3 sequence: CASRKGQNTEAFF. The CDR3 coding sequence is TGTGCCAGCAGGAAAGGACAAAACACTGAAGCTTTCTTT. This chain uses TRBV6-5 with TRBJ1-1; a possible D gene is TRBD1 (5 bases). CDR1 is MNHEY, CDR2 SVGAGI, per germline. The CDR3 has 13 amino acids. The V end was cut by 6 bases, the J end by 2 bases, with 10 bases between.

The CDR3 sequence: CAIQRDRALSYEQYF. The DNA of the CDR3 is TGTGCCATACAGAGGGACAGGGCGCTGTCCTACGAGCAGTACTTC. V usage is TRBV10-3 and J usage is TRBJ2-7; TRBD1 matches 9 bases. Looked up from germline, CDR1 is ENHRY and CDR2 is SYGVKD. This CDR3 region has 15 residues. The J segment lost 1 base and the V segment lost 9 bases, leaving 10 bases of the junction unmatched.

V gene TRBV2 combines with J gene TRBJ2-3, with a weak D call TRBD2 (5 bases). This CDR3 has 13 residues. Germline V lookup: CDR1 SNHLY, CDR2 FYNNEI. Trimming removed 7 bases from V and 1 base from J, with 9 bases in between. CDR3 region: CASKEDRTDTQYF. The CDR3 DNA reads TGTGCCAGCAAGGAGGACCGCACAGATACGCAGTATTTT.

J is TRBJ1-5 and V is TRBV5-5, with D uncertain. With 0 bases removed from V and 3 bases from J, the gap between germline ends came to 7 bases. Germline CDR1 and CDR2: SGHKS and YYEKEE (reference sequence). CDR3 length equals 14 residues. Here the CDR3 reads CASSLGTSNQPQHF. The CDR3 coding sequence is TGTGCCAGCAGCTTGGGGACTTCCAATCAGCCCCAGCATTTT.